A single sample gave rise to the 29 T cell receptor beta chains below, sequenced in a study of T cell responses to AZD1222 COVID-19 vaccine. The repertoire was sequenced with immunoSEQ multiplex PCR; TCRdb's copy has only in-frame clones and lacks some. The repertoire consists of over 150,000 clones, with approximately 94% occurring once and the leading ten covering 1%. The sample consisted of peripheral blood, taken 28 days after the second AZD1222 dose. All receptors come from an adult who received the AZD1222 COVID-19 vaccine.

The J gene is TRBJ1-5, the V gene TRBV19, with D hard to call. Trimming shortened V by 5 bases and J by 4 bases, and 9 bases separated the two germline ends. Germline loops: CDR1 LNHDA, CDR2 SQIVND (reference sequence). The CDR3 runs to 13 residues. Here the CDR3 DNA reads TGTGCCAGTAGTTGGGTTGGGAATCAGCCCCAGCATTTT. This encodes CASSWVGNQPQHF.

This clone was counted once. The chain combines TRBV14 with TRBJ1-5; no clear D gene. Germline CDR1 and CDR2: SGHDN and FVKESK. The CDR3 has 13 residues. Trimming took 1 base from V and 9 from J, leaving 10 bases between them. CDR3: CASSQVDSSPQHF. The DNA of the CDR3 is TGTGCCAGCAGCCAAGTAGATTCGTCGCCCCAGCATTTT.

J is TRBJ1-4 and V is TRBV5-1, with D possibly TRBD1 on 6 matching bases. Germline CDR1 is SGHRS and CDR2 is YFSETQ. CDR3 length: 15 residues. Trimming shortened V by 6 bases and J by 0 bases, and 12 bases separated the two germline ends. In DNA, the CDR3 is TGCGCCAGCACCACCGAGGGGGCAACTAATGAAAAACTGTTTTTT. It encodes CASTTEGATNEKLFF.

The CDR3 region has the DNA TGTGCCAGCTCTGGACAGGGGGTTCATCAGCCCCAGCATTTT. This codes for CASSGQGVHQPQHF. The chain couples TRBV19 to TRBJ1-5, with 10 bases matching TRBD1. Per the germline V gene, CDR1 is LNHDA and CDR2 is SQIVND (reference sequence). V trimming: 9 bases; J trimming: 5 bases; junction bases outside the gene matches: 7. The CDR3 has 14 amino acids. Variable domain in full (rest from reference TRBV19 and TRBJ1-5): DGGITQSPKYLFRKEGQNVTLSCEQNLNHDAMYWYRQDPGQGLRLIYYSQIVNDFQKGDIAEGYSVSREKKESFPLTVTSAQKNPTAFYLCASSGQGVHQPQHFGDGTRLSIL.

This chain links TRBV19 with TRBJ1-1; D perhaps matches TRBD1 (5 bases). The CDR3 runs 15 residues. Trimming removed 4 bases at V and 1 base at J, with 13 bases between. Germline values: CDR1 LNHDA, CDR2 SQIVND (reference sequence). CDR3 nucleotides: TGTGCCAGTAGTACTTGGACACCCCAGAACACTGAAGCTTTCTTT. The encoded protein is CASSTWTPQNTEAFF.

About this clone: Within the sample, other DNA sequences also encode this same CDR3. This chain uses TRBV14 with TRBJ1-3; D is possibly TRBD1 (5 bases). The germline V gene has CDR1 SGHDN and CDR2 FVKESK. Between the trimmed V and J ends, which lost 4 bases and 2 bases, there was a span of 9 bases. CDR3 length equals 14 residues. The CDR3 here is CASSPRGAGNTIYF. CDR3 DNA sequence: TGTGCCAGCAGCCCGAGGGGAGCTGGAAACACCATATATTTT.

The V gene is TRBV7-8, the J gene TRBJ1-5; D is perhaps TRBD1 (5 bases). Germline V gene lookup returns CDR1 SGHVS and CDR2 FQNEAQ. The CDR3 is 14 residues long. Trimming took off 1 base at V and 6 bases at J, with 10 bases between the two ends. CDR3 residues: CASSLVAGSQPQHF. CDR3 in DNA: TGTGCCAGCAGCTTAGTCGCAGGGAGTCAGCCCCAGCATTTT.

The V gene is TRBV5-1, the J gene TRBJ2-3; the match to TRBD2 covers 9 bases. This CDR3 spans 15 amino acids. CDR1 is SGHRS and CDR2 is YFSETQ in the germline V gene. The junction had 1 base not matched to a gene; V was cut back by 2 bases and J by 0 bases. CDR3 in amino acids: CASSFAGGSTDTQYF. The CDR3 DNA reads TGCGCCAGCAGCTTTGCGGGGGGGAGCACAGATACGCAGTATTTT.

V and J are TRBV2 and TRBJ1-1; D remains ambiguous. The germline gives CDR1 SNHLY, CDR2 FYNNEI. Trimming stripped 0 bases from V and 0 bases from J, with 14 bases between. The CDR3 is made up of 17 amino acids. The CDR3, as DNA: TGTGCCAGCAGTGAAGCGCGGATTTCGGTCCTGAACACTGAAGCTTTCTTT. Amino acid sequence: CASSEARISVLNTEAFF.

The genes are TRBV4-1 and TRBJ2-7, with 11 nucleotides matching TRBD2. V lost 2 bases, J lost 5 bases, and 5 bases stayed unmatched. The CDR3 consists of 15 residues. CDR1 is MGHRA and CDR2 is YSYEKL in the germline V gene. The CDR3 loop reads CASSQPTSGGDEQYF. The CDR3 coding sequence is TGCGCCAGCAGCCAACCAACTAGCGGGGGCGACGAGCAGTACTTC.

The rearrangement joins TRBV30 to TRBJ1-1, with D hard to call. The V and J ends lost 0 bases and 10 bases respectively, with 12 bases between them. Germline V gives CDR1 GTSNPN, CDR2 SVGIG (reference sequence). The CDR3 is made up of 12 amino acids. CDR3 bases: TGTGCCTGGAGTGTCCAGTTGGGTTTAGCTTTCTTT. Its translation is CAWSVQLGLAFF. The full variable domain, rest sourced from reference TRBV30 and TRBJ1-1, is SQTIHQWPATLVQPVGSPLSLECTVEGTSNPNLYWYRQAAGRGLQLLFYSVGIGQISSEVPQNLSASRPQDRQFILSSKKLLLSDSGFYLCAWSVQLGLAFFGQGTRLTVV.

The rearrangement links TRBV4-3 to TRBJ2-1, with 12 positions matching TRBD2. The V gene's germline CDR1 is LGHNA and CDR2 YSLEER. The CDR3 loop spans 18 amino acids. V shed 0 bases, J shed 6 bases, and the junction held 9 bases outside the gene matches. DNA for the CDR3: TGCGCCAGCAGCCAAGACGTGCTAGCGGGGGGGCAGGCCAATGAGCAGTTCTTC. Amino acids: CASSQDVLAGGQANEQFF.

This chain links TRBV3-1 (or the pseudogene TRBV3-2) with TRBJ1-5; a possible D gene is TRBD1 (5 bases). This CDR3 is 15 amino acids long. Germline CDR1 and CDR2: LGHDT and YNNKEL (reference sequence). Deletions cut 1 base from V and 5 bases from J, with 12 bases between. For the CDR3, the DNA is TGTGCCAGCAGCCAAGTAGGCGGGGCCGATCAGCCCCAGCATTTT. This sequence encodes CASSQVGGADQPQHF.

The chain is built from TRBV28 and TRBJ2-7; 9 bases fit TRBD1. V was clipped by 6 bases and J by 1 base; unmatched bases: 7. CDR3 length: 15 residues. Germline values: CDR1 MDHEN, CDR2 SYDVKM. The CDR3 DNA reads as TGTGCCAGCAGACCCACCGGGACAGGGTCCTACGAGCAGTACTTC. Translation: CASRPTGTGSYEQYF.

V gene TRBV5-4 combines with J gene TRBJ2-3; possibly TRBD1 or TRBD2 for D (5 bases each). From germline, CDR1 is SGHNT and CDR2 YYREEE (reference sequence). This CDR3 is 14 amino acids long. Trimming left V 5 bases short and J 0 bases short, with 10 bases between. The CDR3: CASRWDPSTDTQYF. The CDR3 DNA reads as TGTGCCAGCAGATGGGACCCGAGCACAGATACGCAGTATTTT.

The V and J genes are TRBV5-1 and TRBJ1-2; TRBD1 matches 7 bases. The CDR3 is 15 residues long. J was trimmed by 5 bases and V by 2 bases; bases with no gene match: 9. Germline V gene data show CDR1 as SGHRS and CDR2 as YFSETQ. CDR3 DNA: TGCGCCAGCAGCTTAAGTGAGACAGGGAGGTATGGCTACACCTTC. As protein: CASSLSETGRYGYTF.

This clone was seen once. The genes are TRBV18 and TRBJ1-6; D is perhaps TRBD1 (6 bases). CDR3 length: 13 amino acids. The ends were cut back, 3 bases at V and 14 bases at J, with 14 bases in the middle. The V gene's germline CDR1 is KGHSH and CDR2 LQKENI. Here the CDR3 reads CASSPITGKALHF. The CDR3 nucleotides read TGTGCCAGCTCACCCATCACAGGGAAGGCCCTCCACTTT.

The V call is TRBV2, the J call TRBJ2-7; D is uncertain. The germline CDR1 and CDR2 sequences are SNHLY and FYNNEI. The V gene lost 6 bases and the J gene lost 6 bases, with 9 bases spanning the gap. This CDR3 contains 11 residues. This chain's CDR3 is CASRDLIEQYF. DNA of the CDR3: TGTGCCAGCAGGGACCTTATCGAGCAGTACTTC.

The gene calls are TRBV29-1 and TRBJ1-2, with 7 nucleotides matching TRBD1. With 5 bases clipped from V and 4 bases from J, the junction kept 4 bases outside the gene matches. This CDR3 is built from 12 residues. Germline loops: CDR1 SQVTM, CDR2 ANQGSEA. CDR3 protein: CSVTRDSYGYTF. The CDR3, as DNA: TGCAGCGTTACCCGGGACAGCTATGGCTACACCTTC.

The V call is TRBV15, the J call TRBJ1-4, with TRBD1 matching 7 bases. Germline lookup yields CDR1 LNHNV and CDR2 YYDKDF (reference sequence). J was trimmed by 7 bases and V by 2 bases; bases with no gene match: 7. This CDR3 is built from 15 residues. Here the CDR3 DNA reads TGTGCCACCAGCAGACCACAGGGGACGGTTGAAAAACTGTTTTTT. Its translation is CATSRPQGTVEKLFF. Drawing the rest from reference TRBV15 and TRBJ1-4, the complete variable domain is DAMVIQNPRYQVTQFGKPVTLSCSQTLNHNVMYWYQQKSSQAPKLLFHYYDKDFNNEADTPDNFQSRRPNTSFCFLDIRSPGLGDTAMYLCATSRPQGTVEKLFFGSGTQLSVL.

This chain uses TRBV9 with TRBJ1-3; 8 bases align to TRBD1. Losses at the gene ends were 3 bases for V and 1 base for J; bases not matched to a gene: 6. CDR3 length: 16 residues. CDR1 and CDR2 (germline): SGDLS, YYNGEE. The CDR3: CASSARTGWSGNTIYF. In DNA form, the CDR3 reads TGTGCCAGCAGCGCAAGGACAGGGTGGTCTGGAAACACCATATATTTT.

This clone was seen just once. The rearrangement joins TRBV5-6 to TRBJ2-6; D not resolved. This CDR3 has 16 amino acids. Germline values: CDR1 SGHDT, CDR2 YYEEEE. Trimming cost V 6 bases and J 0 bases, with 13 bases left between them. The CDR3: CASNGNRLSGANVLTF. The CDR3 DNA reads TGTGCCAGCAACGGTAATCGCCTCTCTGGGGCCAACGTCCTGACTTTC.

V gene TRBV18 combines with J gene TRBJ2-7, with D unresolved. This CDR3 is built from 14 residues. With 1 base removed from V and 0 bases from J, the gap between germline ends came to 7 bases. The germline CDR1 and CDR2 sequences are KGHSH and LQKENI. Here the CDR3 DNA reads TGTGCCAGCTCACCACGGGATAGCTCCTACGAGCAGTACTTC. Residues: CASSPRDSSYEQYF.

The gene calls are TRBV10-3 and TRBJ1-2, with a weak D call TRBD1 (6 bases). CDR3 length equals 15 residues. Trimming removed 0 bases at V and 4 bases at J, with 12 bases between. Germline V lookup: CDR1 ENHRY, CDR2 SYGVKD. CDR3 nucleotide sequence: TGTGCCATCAGTGAGTCAGGAGGACAGCTCTATGGCTACACCTTC. Translated: CAISESGGQLYGYTF.

The rearrangement joins TRBV7-9 to TRBJ1-6; maybe TRBD1 (6 bases). V gave up 10 bases and J gave up 8 bases, with 12 bases separating them. CDR3 length: 12 amino acids. Germline CDR1 is SEHNR and CDR2 is FQNEAQ (reference sequence). The CDR3 bases are TGTGCCATCCGGCCAGGGGATTCACCCCTCCACTTT. It encodes CAIRPGDSPLHF.

This chain links TRBV10-3 with TRBJ1-2; D call uncertain. Trimming stripped 3 bases from V and 8 bases from J, with 13 bases between. CDR1 and CDR2 (germline): ENHRY, SYGVKD. The CDR3 is 13 residues long. The DNA of the CDR3 is TGTGCCATCAGTGATCCGCTATTCTTAGGCTACACCTTC. Residues: CAISDPLFLGYTF.

J is TRBJ1-3 and V is TRBV6-5, with a possible D match to TRBD1 (5 bases). The V gene lost 6 bases and the J gene lost 7 bases, with 7 bases spanning the gap. The CDR3 runs to 11 residues. The germline CDR1 and CDR2 sequences are MNHEY and SVGAGI. For the CDR3, the DNA is TGTGCCAGCAGCCGACAGAACACCATATATTTT. Protein product: CASSRQNTIYF.

The gene calls are TRBV20-1 and TRBJ1-2; D call uncertain. Between the trimmed V and J ends, which lost 3 bases and 8 bases, there was a span of 7 bases. In germline, CDR1 is DFQATT, CDR2 SNEGSKA (reference sequence). This CDR3 is built from 10 residues. CDR3 bases: TGCAGTGCTAGTCTAGGCGGCTACACCTTC. This encodes CSASLGGYTF.

V usage is TRBV2 and J usage is TRBJ2-1; 8 positions agree with TRBD2. The CDR3 loop spans 15 amino acids. Germline V gene lookup returns CDR1 SNHLY and CDR2 FYNNEI. Trimming removed 9 bases from V and 4 bases from J; junction bases left unmatched: 11. CDR3 nucleotides: TGTGCCAGTAGGGCGGAACTAGCGGATTACAATGAGCAGTTCTTC. Its protein is CASRAELADYNEQFF. The whole variable domain, remainder taken from reference TRBV2 and TRBJ2-1, is EPEVTQTPSHQVTQMGQEVILRCVPISNHLYFYWYRQILGQKVEFLVSFYNNEISEKSEIFDDQFSVERPDGSNFTLKIRSTKLEDSAMYFCASRAELADYNEQFFGPGTRLTVL.